This T cell receptor (beta chain) was obtained from a study of OX40 agonist ivuxolimab in advanced cancers. At the level of the study: The mean age was 60 years, ranging from about 20 to 79, with 65% to 90% of participants male. Study-wide results and limits: Partial responders at 0.1-3.0 mg/kg showed near-lowest clonal expansion. Normalized expansion of T-cell clones was also low for some nonresponders.

Worth noting for this clone: The target antigen is unknown.

Germline CDR1 is SGHRS and CDR2 is YFSETQ. Trimming pared 3 bases from V and 6 bases from J, leaving 16 bases between. The CDR3 consists of 15 residues. The method was immunoSEQ multiplex PCR; TCRdb's version includes in-frame clones alone and lacks a portion of them. The sample includes more than 60,000 clones, roughly 87% of them seen just once. The sample was CD4+ or CD8+ T cells sorted from blood, taken in a trial of the OX40 agonist ivuxolimab. The J gene is TRBJ2-1, the V gene TRBV5-1; TRBD2 is a possible D gene (5 bases). This sequence originates from an adult with an advanced solid tumor such as melanoma, head and neck, liver or kidney cancer. The CDR3 loop is CASSWEKTRRNEQFF. CDR3 DNA sequence: TGCGCCAGCAGCTGGGAGAAAACACGTCGCAATGAGCAGTTCTTC.